The TCR beta chain described here comes from a study of T-cell memory formation after mild COVID-19. Study observations and caveats: The authors did not confirm SARS-CoV-2 specificity of second-wave clones peaking day 37. Detection of some responders pre-infection suggested pre-existing cross-reactive memory T cells participated. Later expanders leaned CD4+, whereas day 15 to 85 contracting clones were balanced CD4/CD8.

Each CDR3 protein gets one entry after TCRdb re-called the 5' RACE reads with MiXCR. Among roughly 370,000 distinct CDR3 sequences listed, approximately 15% were seen once. A note on this clonotype: As yet, its antigen is unknown.

Between the trimmed V and J ends, which lost 5 bases and 2 bases, there was a span of 15 bases. The CDR3 spans 16 residues. Germline assignment: CDR1 SEHNR and CDR2 FQNEAQ (reference sequence). Sample: PBMCs or a T cell subset sorted from them (not recorded which). The receptor comes from a man aged 18 to 35 who had mild COVID-19 (a few samples of this study predate the infection). Cell type and time point are not known. The chain combines TRBV7-9 with TRBJ2-2; tentative D call: TRBD2 (6 bases). CDR3 sequence (DNA): TGTGCCAGCAGCCCACCTTCGGGACTCAACACCGGGGAGCTGTTTTTT. This translates into CASSPPSGLNTGELFF.